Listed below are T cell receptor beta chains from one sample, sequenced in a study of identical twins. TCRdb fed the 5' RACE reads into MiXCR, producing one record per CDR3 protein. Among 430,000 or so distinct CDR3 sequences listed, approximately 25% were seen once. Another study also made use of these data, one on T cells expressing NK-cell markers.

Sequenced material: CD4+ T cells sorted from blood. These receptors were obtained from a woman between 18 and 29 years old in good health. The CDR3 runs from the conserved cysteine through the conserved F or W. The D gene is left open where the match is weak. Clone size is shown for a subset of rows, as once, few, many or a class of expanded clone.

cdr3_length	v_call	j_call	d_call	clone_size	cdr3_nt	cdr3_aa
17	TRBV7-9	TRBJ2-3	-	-	TGTGCCAGCAGCCCCGTAGGGGGGGCCCTACCATCAGATACGCAGTATTTT	CASSPVGGALPSDTQYF
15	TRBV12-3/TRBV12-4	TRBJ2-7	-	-	TGTGCCAGCAGTTTTAGGGCGGGAACCTCCTACGAGCAGTACTTC	CASSFRAGTSYEQYF
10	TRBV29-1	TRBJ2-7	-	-	TGCAGCGTTCAGTTAGGGGAGCAGTACTTC	CSVQLGEQYF
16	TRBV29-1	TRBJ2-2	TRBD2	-	TGCAGCGTCTTCGAGCGGGGCCAGAGAAACACCGGGGAGCTGTTTTTT	CSVFERGQRNTGELFF
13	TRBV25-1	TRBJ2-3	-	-	TGTGCCACCGGGTTTATGGGGGCAGATACGCAGTATTTT	CATGFMGADTQYF
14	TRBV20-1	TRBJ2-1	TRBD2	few	TGCAGTTCGACTAGCGGGAGTTTGGGAGATGAGCAGTTCTTC	CSSTSGSLGDEQFF
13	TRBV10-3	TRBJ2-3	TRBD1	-	TGTGCCACCCGGACAGGGGCCGGGAATACGCAGTATTTT	CATRTGAGNTQYF
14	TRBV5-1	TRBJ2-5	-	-	TGCGCCAGCAGCCTAAGGGGGGCGTGGGAGACCCAGTACTTC	CASSLRGAWETQYF
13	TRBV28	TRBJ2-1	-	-	TGTGCCAGCAGTTTTGAGTCCGGGAGATGGTTGATCTTC	CASSFESGRWLIF
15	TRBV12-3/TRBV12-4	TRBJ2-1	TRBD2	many	TGTGCCAGCACCACTTGGACTAGCGGGGGCAATGAGCAGTTCTTC	CASTTWTSGGNEQFF
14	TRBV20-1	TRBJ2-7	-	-	TGCAGTGCAGTCTCCCCCCACCTAACCTACGAGCAGTACTTC	CSAVSPHLTYEQYF
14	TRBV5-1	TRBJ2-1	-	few	TGCGCCAGCAGCTTAGGACCCAGCGCCAATGAGCAGTTCTTC	CASSLGPSANEQFF
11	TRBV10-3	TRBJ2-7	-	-	TGTGCCATCTCCCCAGCCTACGAGCAGTACTTC	CAISPAYEQYF
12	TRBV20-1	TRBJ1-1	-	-	TGCAGTGCGACCATGGGACGGGCTGAAGCTTTCTTT	CSATMGRAEAFF
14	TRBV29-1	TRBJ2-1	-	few	TGCAGCGTTGATGGTGAGTTCGCCTACAATGAGCAGTTCTTC	CSVDGEFAYNEQFF
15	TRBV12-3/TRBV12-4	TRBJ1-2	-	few	TGTGCCAGCAGTTTAGCGCGTCGGGGCCCCTATGGCTACACCTTC	CASSLARRGPYGYTF
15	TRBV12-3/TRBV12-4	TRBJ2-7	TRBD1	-	TGTGCCAGCGCGCCGGCCCGGGACAGGGTGGAGGAGCAGTACTTC	CASAPARDRVEEQYF
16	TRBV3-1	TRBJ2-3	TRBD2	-	TGTGCCAGCAGCCAAGAAAGGGGCGGGGGGACAGATACGCAGTATTTT	CASSQERGGGTDTQYF
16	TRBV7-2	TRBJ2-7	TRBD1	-	TGTGCCAGCAGCTTCATTGGGACAGGGAATAGGCAAGAGCAGTACTTC	CASSFIGTGNRQEQYF
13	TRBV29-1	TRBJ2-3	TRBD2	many	TGCAGCGTCGGACTAGCGGAGATACTAACGCAGTATTTT	CSVGLAEILTQYF
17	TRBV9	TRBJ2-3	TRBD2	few	TGTGCCAGCAGCGTCGGACTAGCGGGAGTCGGGTCAGATACGCAGTATTTT	CASSVGLAGVGSDTQYF
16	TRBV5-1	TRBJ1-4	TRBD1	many	TGCGCCAGCAGCACCTTCGGACAGGGAGGAAATGAAAAACTGTTTTTT	CASSTFGQGGNEKLFF
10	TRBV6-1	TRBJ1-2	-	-	TGTGCCAGCAGTGACAGTGGCTACACCTTC	CASSDSGYTF
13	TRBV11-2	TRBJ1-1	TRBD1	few	TGTGCCAGCAGCCGGGGACAGGGGAGGAAAGCTTTCTTT	CASSRGQGRKAFF
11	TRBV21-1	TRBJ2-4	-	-	TGTGCCAGCAGCCCCTGGAACCCCCATGTCTTC	CASSPWNPHVF
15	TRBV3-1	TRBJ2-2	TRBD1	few	TGTGCCAGCAGCCAAGGGGCAGGGGGCCACGGGGAGCTGTTTTTT	CASSQGAGGHGELFF
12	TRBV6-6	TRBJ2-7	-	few	TGTGCCAGCTGTACTAGTTTATACGAGCAGTACTTC	CASCTSLYEQYF
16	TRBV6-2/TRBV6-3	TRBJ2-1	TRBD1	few	TGTGCCAGCAGTCCGCCCGACAGGGGATTGGGCAATGAGCAGTTCTTC	CASSPPDRGLGNEQFF
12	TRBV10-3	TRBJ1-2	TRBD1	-	TGTGCCATCAGTGACCGGGACAGTGGCTACACCTTC	CAISDRDSGYTF
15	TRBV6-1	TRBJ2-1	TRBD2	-	TGTGCCAGCAGGATTAGCGGGGGGACTTACAATGAGCAGTTCTTC	CASRISGGTYNEQFF
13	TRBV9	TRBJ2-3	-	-	TGTGCCAGCAGCGTAGATGTAGTGGATACGCAGTATTTT	CASSVDVVDTQYF
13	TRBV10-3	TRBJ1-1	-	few	TGTGCCATCAGTGAGAGGACAGAGAGTGAAGCTTTCTTT	CAISERTESEAFF
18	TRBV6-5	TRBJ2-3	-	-	TGTGCCAGCAGTTCCTCCCGAGCGGCGTCGATTCGCACAGATACGCAGTATTTT	CASSSSRAASIRTDTQYF
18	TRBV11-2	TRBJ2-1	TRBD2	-	TGTGCCAGCAGCCCCCATCAGGCTAGCGGTGTGTCTTACAATGAGCAGTTCTTC	CASSPHQASGVSYNEQFF
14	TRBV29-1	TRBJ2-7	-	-	TGCAGCGTTGAGCACCCCGTGGGGACCTACGAGCAGTACTTC	CSVEHPVGTYEQYF
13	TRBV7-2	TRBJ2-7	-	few	TGTGCCAGCAGCTTTTCACCGGGAAACGAGCAGTACTTC	CASSFSPGNEQYF
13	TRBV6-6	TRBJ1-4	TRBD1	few	TGTGCCAGCAGTTTGGACAGGGTTGAAAAACTGTTTTTT	CASSLDRVEKLFF
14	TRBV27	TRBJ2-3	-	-	TGTGCCAGCAGAGAACTGGGCCAATCAGATACGCAGTATTTT	CASRELGQSDTQYF
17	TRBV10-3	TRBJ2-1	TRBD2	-	TGTGCCACCGAGGGGACTAGCGCGTATAGCTCCTACAATGAGCAGTTCTTC	CATEGTSAYSSYNEQFF
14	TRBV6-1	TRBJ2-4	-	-	TGTGCCAGCAGTCCGACAGACGACAAAAACATTCAGTACTTC	CASSPTDDKNIQYF
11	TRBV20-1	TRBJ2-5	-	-	TGCAGTGTCCCCCGACAAGAGACCCAGTACTTC	CSVPRQETQYF
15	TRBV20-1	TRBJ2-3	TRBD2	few	TGCAGTGCCCATCACGCGGGGGTGGGGGTAGATACGCAGTATTTT	CSAHHAGVGVDTQYF
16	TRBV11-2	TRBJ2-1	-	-	TGTGCCAGCAGCTTACGGGAGTCGGGCTCCTACAATGAGCAGTTCTTC	CASSLRESGSYNEQFF
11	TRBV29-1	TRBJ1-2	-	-	TGCAGCGCATCGGGTTTCTTTGGCTACACCTTC	CSASGFFGYTF